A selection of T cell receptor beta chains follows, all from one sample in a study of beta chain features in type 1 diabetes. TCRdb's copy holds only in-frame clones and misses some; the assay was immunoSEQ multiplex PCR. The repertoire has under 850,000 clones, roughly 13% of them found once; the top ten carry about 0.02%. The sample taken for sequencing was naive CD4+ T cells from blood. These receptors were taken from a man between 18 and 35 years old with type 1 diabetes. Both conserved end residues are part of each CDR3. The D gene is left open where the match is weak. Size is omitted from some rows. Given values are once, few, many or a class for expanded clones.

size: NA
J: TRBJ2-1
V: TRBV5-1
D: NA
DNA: TGCGCCAGCAGCTGGTCAACAGGGCACAATGAGCAGTTCTTC
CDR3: CASSWSTGHNEQFF

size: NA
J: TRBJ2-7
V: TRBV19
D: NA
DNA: TGTGCCAGTAGAACTACAGGAAGCTCCTACGAGCAGTACTTC
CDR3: CASRTTGSSYEQYF

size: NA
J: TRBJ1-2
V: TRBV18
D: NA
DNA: TGTGCCAGCTCACCTTCCGGAGGTGGCTACACCTTC
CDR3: CASSPSGGGYTF

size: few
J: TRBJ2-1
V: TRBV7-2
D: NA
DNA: TGTGCCAGCAGCTTCCTAGCGAGCCATGAGCAGTTCTTC
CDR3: CASSFLASHEQFF

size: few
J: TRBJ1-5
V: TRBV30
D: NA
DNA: TGTGCCTGGACAGGGAATAGCAATCAGCCCCAGCATTTT
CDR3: CAWTGNSNQPQHF

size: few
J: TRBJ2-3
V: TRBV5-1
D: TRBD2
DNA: TGCGCCAGCAGCCACTCTAGCGGGGGATCCACAGATACGCAGTATTTT
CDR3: CASSHSSGGSTDTQYF

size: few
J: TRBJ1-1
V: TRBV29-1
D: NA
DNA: TGCAGCGTTGGTGACCGCGGAGGTAGTGAAGCTTTCTTT
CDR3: CSVGDRGGSEAFF

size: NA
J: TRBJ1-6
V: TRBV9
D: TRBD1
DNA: TGTGCCAGCAGCGGACAGGGTATCTCACCCCTCCACTTT
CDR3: CASSGQGISPLHF

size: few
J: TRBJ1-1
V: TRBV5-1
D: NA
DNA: TGCGCCAGCAAGTCGATGACAGGTACTGAAGCTTTCTTT
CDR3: CASKSMTGTEAFF

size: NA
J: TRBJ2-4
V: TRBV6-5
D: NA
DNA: TGTGCCAGCAGTTACTCGGGCAGGGTGGACAAAAACATTCAGTACTTC
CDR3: CASSYSGRVDKNIQYF

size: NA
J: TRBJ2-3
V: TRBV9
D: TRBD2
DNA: TGTGCCAGCAGCGTAGTAGGCCTGTCTAGCGGGGGAAGTAGCACAGATACGCAGTATTTT
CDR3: CASSVVGLSSGGSSTDTQYF

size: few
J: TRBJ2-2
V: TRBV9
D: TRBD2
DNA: TGTGCCAGCAGCGTACCGGCCGGGACTAGCGGGGCCATATCCATAAACACCGGGGAGCTGTTTTTT
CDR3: CASSVPAGTSGAISINTGELFF

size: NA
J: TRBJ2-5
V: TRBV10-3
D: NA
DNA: TGTGCCATCAAAGAGAATTCGGGGGCCTGGGAGACCCAGTACTTC
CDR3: CAIKENSGAWETQYF

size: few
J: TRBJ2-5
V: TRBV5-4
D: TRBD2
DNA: TGTGCCAGCAGCCTGACTAGCGGGGGTCAAGAGACCCAGTACTTC
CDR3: CASSLTSGGQETQYF

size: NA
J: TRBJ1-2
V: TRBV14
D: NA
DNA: TGTGCCAGCAGCCAAATCGCGGATGGCTACACCTTC
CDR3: CASSQIADGYTF

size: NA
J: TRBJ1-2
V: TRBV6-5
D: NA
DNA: TGTGCCAGCAGTTACGACGGGACACCCTCTAACTATGGCTACACCTTC
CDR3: CASSYDGTPSNYGYTF

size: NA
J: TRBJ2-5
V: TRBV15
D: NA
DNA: TGTGCCACCAGCAGTCCACAAGAACCTCTCCAAGAGACCCAGTACTTC
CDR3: CATSSPQEPLQETQYF

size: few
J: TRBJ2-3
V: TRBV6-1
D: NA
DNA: TGTGCCAGCAGTCCCTACTCGAGTAGCACAGATACGCAGTATTTT
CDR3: CASSPYSSSTDTQYF

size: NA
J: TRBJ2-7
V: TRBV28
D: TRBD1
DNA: TGTGCCACTCGACAGGGAGTGATCGAGCAGTACTTC
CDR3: CATRQGVIEQYF

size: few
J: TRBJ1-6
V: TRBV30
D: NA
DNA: TGTGCCTGGAGGTCCGCCAATTCACCCCTCCACTTT
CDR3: CAWRSANSPLHF

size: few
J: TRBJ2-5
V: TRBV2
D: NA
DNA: TGTGCGGCTGGGTACCAAGAGACCCAGTACTTC
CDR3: CAAGYQETQYF

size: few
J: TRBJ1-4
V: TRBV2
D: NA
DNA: TGTGCCAGCACGTCGGCTGGAGATGGGCGCGAAAAACTGTTTTTT
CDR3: CASTSAGDGREKLFF